The 30 T cell receptor beta chains below come from one sample, sequenced in a study of early T cells in non-severe SARS-CoV-2 infection. One entry per CDR3 protein, called by TCRdb with MiXCR from the 5' RACE reads. This sample yields about 49,000 distinct CDR3 sequences, of which 12% are seen a single time; roughly a tenth belongs to the top ten. The sequenced material came from whole blood. These receptors were obtained from an adult who was a healthcare worker with PCR-confirmed SARS-CoV-2 infection or an uninfected control (not recorded which).

This sequence joins TRBV5-6 and TRBJ1-2; D perhaps matches TRBD1 (5 bases). The V gene lost 3 bases and the J gene lost 0 bases, with 15 bases spanning the gap. The germline V gene encodes CDR1 SGHDT and CDR2 YYEEEE. The CDR3 runs 16 residues. The DNA of the CDR3 is TGTGCCAGCAGCTCCACCCTGGACACCTCTAACTATGGCTACACCTTC. Protein sequence: CASSSTLDTSNYGYTF.

This clonotype was observed at least ten times. The chain combines TRBV7-2 with TRBJ2-1; 12 bases fit TRBD2. Germline V gives CDR1 SGHTA, CDR2 FQGNSA. This CDR3 has 16 residues. V gave up 4 bases and J gave up 7 bases; unmatched junction bases: 8. In DNA form, the CDR3 reads TGTGCCAGCAGCTCGAGACTAGCGGGAGAGAAAAATGAGCAGTTCTTC. Amino acids: CASSSRLAGEKNEQFF. Full variable domain (outside the CDR3, taken from reference TRBV7-2 and TRBJ2-1): GAGVSQSPSNKVTEKGKDVELRCDPISGHTALYWYRQSLGQGLEFLIYFQGNSAPDKSGLPSDRFSAERTGGSVSTLTIQRTQQEDSAVYLCASSSRLAGEKNEQFFGPGTRLTVL.

There are many counts of this clonotype. The chain combines TRBV29-1 with TRBJ1-2; 9 nucleotides match TRBD1. The germline V gene encodes CDR1 SQVTM and CDR2 ANQGSEA. The CDR3 runs to 12 residues. J lost 3 bases, V lost 8 bases, and 4 bases had no gene match. The CDR3 region is CSTRTGDYGYTF. The DNA of the CDR3 is TGCAGCACTCGGACAGGGGACTATGGCTACACCTTC.

This clonotype has a count of ten or more. The rearrangement links TRBV6-2 or TRBV6-3 to TRBJ1-1; no firm D call. This CDR3 has 15 amino acids. The germline CDR1 and CDR2 sequences are MNHEY and SVGEGT. Trimming stripped 10 bases from V and 0 bases from J, with 18 bases between. CDR3: CATSLRTIMNTEAFF. CDR3 bases: TGTGCCACCTCCCTTCGGACGATTATGAACACTGAAGCTTTCTTT.

The J gene is TRBJ2-1, the V gene TRBV10-1, with TRBD1 matching 8 bases. The CDR3 has 16 residues. Germline V gene data show CDR1 as WNHNN and CDR2 as SYGVQD (reference sequence). J lost 0 bases, V lost 3 bases, and 4 bases had no gene match. CDR3 DNA sequence: TGCGCCAGCAGTGACAGGGGGCCTCTCTCCTACAATGAGCAGTTCTTC. It is translated as CASSDRGPLSYNEQFF.

This clonotype was picked up many times. This chain uses TRBV7-9 with TRBJ1-5; D gene uncertain. Germline CDR1 is SEHNR and CDR2 is FQNEAQ (reference sequence). CDR3 length: 13 residues. V was trimmed by 10 bases and J by 2 bases, leaving 12 bases between them. The CDR3 DNA follows: TGTGCCACCCAGGAACCGGGCAATCAGCCCCAGCATTTT. This sequence encodes CATQEPGNQPQHF.

The chain employs TRBV12-3 or TRBV12-4 and TRBJ1-5; TRBD1 is a possible D gene (6 bases). The CDR3 has 12 amino acids. Trimming shortened V by 6 bases and J by 6 bases, and 9 bases separated the two germline ends. CDR3 nucleotides: TGTGCCAGCAGACAGGGAGTTCAGCCCCAGCATTTT. This encodes CASRQGVQPQHF.

This clonotype was seen many times. CDR3 loop: CASSLARTGQTEAFF. The CDR3 DNA follows: TGTGCCAGCAGCTTAGCTAGGACAGGGCAGACTGAAGCTTTCTTT. This sequence joins TRBV7-6 and TRBJ1-1, with 8 bases lining up with TRBD1. Germline CDR1 reads SGHVS; CDR2 reads FNYEAQ. The CDR3 loop spans 15 amino acids. With V trimmed by 0 bases and J by 5 bases, 5 bases remained unmatched. Using reference TRBV7-6 and TRBJ1-1 for the parts outside the CDR3, the full variable domain is GAGVSQSPRYKVTKRGQDVALRCDPISGHVSLYWYRQALGQGPEFLTYFNYEAQQDKSGLPNDRFSAERPEGSISTLTIQRTEQRDSAMYRCASSLARTGQTEAFFGQGTRLTVV.

This rearrangement joins TRBV7-2 to TRBJ2-2, with 9 positions matching TRBD2. Losses at the gene ends were 4 bases for V and 7 bases for J; bases not matched to a gene: 7. Germline CDR1 SGHTA, CDR2 FQGNSA. The CDR3 has 15 amino acids. This chain's CDR3 is CASSSRTSEVGELFF. As DNA, the CDR3 is TGTGCCAGCAGCTCAAGGACTAGCGAGGTCGGGGAGCTGTTTTTT.

V and J are TRBV6-1 and TRBJ2-3; 10 positions match TRBD2. This CDR3 is 15 amino acids long. The V gene's germline CDR1 is MNHNS and CDR2 SASEGT. Losses at the gene ends were 6 bases for V and 4 bases for J; bases not matched to a gene: 7. This CDR3 is CASRPGTSAPDTQYF. CDR3 bases: TGTGCCAGCAGGCCCGGGACTAGCGCCCCAGATACGCAGTATTTT.

In the case of this clonotype: Germline and junction disagree at one end, which may indicate a read error. The chain is built from TRBV10-3 and TRBJ2-3, with unresolved D. CDR3 size: 11 residues. Germline loops: CDR1 ENHRY, CDR2 SYGVKD. CDR3 sequence (DNA): TGTGCCATCAGCCCAGGAGATACGCAGTACTTT. Protein sequence: CAISPGDTQYF.

This clonotype came up a few times. This chain joins TRBV5-4 and TRBJ2-3, with 13 bases that match TRBD2. This CDR3 has 17 residues. The junction had 7 bases not matched to a gene; V was cut back by 4 bases and J by 2 bases. CDR1 SGHNT and CDR2 YYREEE come from the germline V gene (reference sequence). The CDR3 bases are TGTGCCAGCAGCATAGGACTAGCGGGGGTAACCACAGATACGCAGTATTTT. It specifies CASSIGLAGVTTDTQYF.

The sample holds many counts of this clonotype. The V gene is TRBV7-8, the J gene TRBJ1-5; D is unresolved. CDR1 is SGHVS, CDR2 FQNEAQ, per germline. V shed 1 base and J shed 2 bases, with 15 bases lying between them. CDR3 length equals 17 residues. CDR3 sequence (DNA): TGTGCCAGCAGCTTAGATGTGGCGATTAGTGGCAATCAGCCCCAGCATTTT. Amino acid sequence: CASSLDVAISGNQPQHF.

The chain combines TRBV29-1 with TRBJ1-2, with 7 bases identical to TRBD1. Germline V gene data show CDR1 as SQVTM and CDR2 as ANQGSEA. The CDR3 covers 11 residues. The junction had 7 bases not matched to a gene; V was cut back by 7 bases and J by 8 bases. Written as DNA, the CDR3 is TGCAGCGGGGAGACAGGGAAAGGCTACACCTTC. Its translation is CSGETGKGYTF.

The J gene is TRBJ2-2, the V gene TRBV6-2 or TRBV6-3; D is unresolved. This CDR3 has 12 amino acids. V shed 0 bases and J shed 9 bases, with 5 bases lying between them. Germline CDR1 and CDR2: MNHEY and SVGEGT. The CDR3, as DNA: TGTGCCAGCAGTTACTCGAGCAGGGAGCTGTTTTTT. This encodes CASSYSSRELFF.

This clonotype was detected many times. V and J are TRBV6-1 and TRBJ1-4; TRBD1 agrees at 7 bases. Trimming cost V 7 bases and J 4 bases; bases outside gene matches: 3. The germline V gene encodes CDR1 MNHNS and CDR2 SASEGT. This CDR3 region has 13 residues. The CDR3 region is CASKGTVNEKLFF. Here the CDR3 DNA reads TGTGCCAGCAAGGGGACAGTTAATGAAAAACTGTTTTTT.

This clonotype came up many times. The chain recombines TRBV5-1 with TRBJ1-1; D unresolved. This CDR3 region has 14 residues. Trimming removed 5 bases from V and 1 base from J, with 12 bases in between. Germline V lookup: CDR1 SGHRS, CDR2 YFSETQ. The CDR3 protein is CASSLGSPNTEAFF. In DNA form, the CDR3 reads TGCGCCAGCAGTCTCGGGTCCCCGAACACTGAAGCTTTCTTT.

This clonotype has only a few counts. The rearrangement joins TRBV7-2 to TRBJ2-3; D may correspond to TRBD1 or TRBD2 (7 bases each). Germline V gene lookup returns CDR1 SGHTA and CDR2 FQGNSA. Trimming stripped 5 bases from V and 4 bases from J, with 13 bases between. The CDR3 has 14 residues. The CDR3 DNA is TGTGCCAGCAGCCCCAGGGGGGGGCCAGATACGCAGTATTTT. Amino acid sequence: CASSPRGGPDTQYF.

V gene TRBV7-8 combines with J gene TRBJ1-4; no reliable D call. This CDR3 contains 15 residues. Trimming removed 5 bases from V and 3 bases from J, with 13 bases in between. Per germline, CDR1 SGHVS and CDR2 FQNEAQ. DNA of the CDR3: TGTGCCAGCAGCCGCTACCTTCAAGCTAATGAAAAACTGTTTTTT. Translating it yields CASSRYLQANEKLFF.

This chain links TRBV29-1 with TRBJ2-7; D remains unclear. The CDR3 totals 13 residues. Germline assignment: CDR1 SQVTM and CDR2 ANQGSEA. Trimming stripped 4 bases from V and 7 bases from J, with 17 bases between. The CDR3: CSVARRISGEQYF. CDR3 coding DNA: TGCAGCGTTGCCCGACGCATTTCGGGTGAGCAGTACTTC.

This rearrangement joins TRBV5-6 to TRBJ2-1; TRBD1 agrees at 7 bases. Germline V gives CDR1 SGHDT, CDR2 YYEEEE. This CDR3 is built from 12 residues. Unmatched junction bases numbered 2, after V lost 4 bases and J lost 7 bases. The CDR3 bases are TGTGCCAGCAGCACAGGGGCGAATGAGCAGTTCTTC. It translates to CASSTGANEQFF.

This clonotype was detected ten times or more. This rearrangement joins TRBV7-6 to TRBJ2-3; possibly TRBD1 or TRBD2 for D (5 bases each). Trimming took off 1 base at V and 6 bases at J, with 11 bases between the two ends. Germline V gene sequence: CDR1 SGHVS, CDR2 FNYEAQ. The CDR3 consists of 14 residues. The CDR3 DNA reads as TGTGCCAGCAGCTTAGGGGGCGGCGGGGATACGCAGTATTTT. Protein sequence: CASSLGGGGDTQYF.

In this sample, this clonotype turned up many times. This chain connects TRBV12-3 or TRBV12-4 to TRBJ2-1; tentative D call: TRBD2 (5 bases). V lost 0 bases and J 2 bases, leaving 5 bases between the germline ends. This CDR3 comprises 14 residues. CDR3 bases: TGTGCCAGCAGTTTAGCGGGAGCCTACAATGAGCAGTTCTTC. Translated, it gives CASSLAGAYNEQFF.

This clonotype showed up many times. The genes are TRBV20-1 and TRBJ1-5; weak D call: TRBD1 (6 bases). V shed 3 bases and J shed 6 bases, with 21 bases lying between them. The CDR3 has 16 residues. CDR1 is DFQATT and CDR2 is SNEGSKA in the germline V gene (reference sequence). The CDR3 DNA is TGCAGTGCTAGGGACAGAAGGGTGGCCCGACGTCAGCCCCAGCATTTT. Amino acid sequence: CSARDRRVARRQPQHF.

This clonotype was observed once. V gene TRBV27 combines with J gene TRBJ1-6; TRBD1 matches 8 bases. With V trimmed by 6 bases and J by 9 bases, 7 bases remained unmatched. Germline values: CDR1 MNHEY, CDR2 SMNVEV (reference sequence). The CDR3 loop spans 14 amino acids. The DNA for the CDR3 is TGTGCCAGCAGCCAGATGGGGACAGGTTCACCCCTCCACTTT. It translates to CASSQMGTGSPLHF.

The chain combines TRBV20-1 with TRBJ2-3; possibly TRBD2 for D (6 bases). Germline loops: CDR1 DFQATT, CDR2 SNEGSKA (reference sequence). V was trimmed by 0 bases and J by 2 bases, leaving 15 bases between them. There are 16 residues in the CDR3. The CDR3 nucleotides are TGCAGTGCTAGAGATCGGGGAGTAGCGGTCACAGATACGCAGTATTTT. This sequence encodes CSARDRGVAVTDTQYF.

This clonotype showed up many times. The chain joins TRBV20-1 to TRBJ2-2; 11 bases map to TRBD2. Germline assignment: CDR1 DFQATT and CDR2 SNEGSKA (reference sequence). There are 14 residues in the CDR3. Trimming cost V 7 bases and J 7 bases; bases outside gene matches: 8. The CDR3 bases are TGCAGTGTGACTAGCGGGAAACAGGGCGGGGAGCTGTTTTTT. The encoded protein is CSVTSGKQGGELFF.

This clonotype was seen only a few times. The gene calls are TRBV7-8 and TRBJ2-7; a weak D match, TRBD2 (6 bases). The ends were cut back, 6 bases at V and 4 bases at J, with 22 bases in the middle. The CDR3 has 16 residues. CDR1 is SGHVS and CDR2 is FQNEAQ in the germline V gene. CDR3: CASSLIPGLSGYEQYF. The CDR3 bases are TGTGCCAGCAGTTTGATACCGGGACTTTCAGGGTACGAGCAGTACTTC.

In its sample, this clonotype was seen many times. The gene calls are TRBV7-8 and TRBJ1-2; D is ambiguous. V lost 5 bases, J lost 6 bases, and 10 bases lay in between. The germline V gene has CDR1 SGHVS and CDR2 FQNEAQ. This CDR3 has 12 amino acids. CDR3 in amino acids: CASSLNRDGYTF. The CDR3 DNA reads TGTGCCAGCAGCCTAAACAGAGATGGCTACACCTTC.

V gene TRBV20-1 combines with J gene TRBJ2-3; D perhaps matches TRBD2 (5 bases). This CDR3 region has 14 residues. CDR1 is DFQATT and CDR2 is SNEGSKA in the germline V gene (reference sequence). V was trimmed by 5 bases and J by 1 base, leaving 13 bases between them. CDR3 bases: TGCAGTGCTGAGGAAGCCGGGGGCACAGATACGCAGTATTTT. Protein: CSAEEAGGTDTQYF.